A selection of T cell receptor beta chains follows, all from one sample in a study of blood T cell repertoires in COVID-19. The protocol was immunoSEQ multiplex PCR, while the TCRdb copy is restricted to in-frame clones and leaves out a portion. Among approximately 75,000 clones listed, roughly 88% were seen once. Sequencing was performed on peripheral blood. These receptors were obtained from a woman between 50 and 59 years old with acute or convalescent COVID-19. Both conserved end residues are part of each CDR3. D genes are given only for firm matches. The size of a clone is reported for some rows only, either as once, few or many, or as a class for expanded clones.

V gene: TRBV6-6; clone size: -; J gene: TRBJ1-1; D gene: TRBD1; CDR3 DNA: TGTGCCAGCAGTGCCACGACAGGGCGCACTGAAGCTTTCTTT; CDR3 protein: CASSATTGRTEAFF
V gene: TRBV19; clone size: few; J gene: TRBJ2-7; D gene: TRBD1; CDR3 DNA: TGTGCCAGTAGAGGGACAGGGGTTTCGTACGAGCAGTACTTC; CDR3 protein: CASRGTGVSYEQYF
V gene: TRBV30; clone size: few; J gene: TRBJ1-6; D gene: -; CDR3 DNA: TGTGCCGGCACGGGGGGAGCTAATTCACCCCTCCACTTT; CDR3 protein: CAGTGGANSPLHF
V gene: TRBV29-1; clone size: -; J gene: TRBJ1-3; D gene: -; CDR3 DNA: TGCAGCGCTGAGCGGGGATCTGGAAACACCATATATTTT; CDR3 protein: CSAERGSGNTIYF
V gene: TRBV28; clone size: -; J gene: TRBJ2-5; D gene: -; CDR3 DNA: TGTGCCAGCAGTACCCCCTTTTTAGTAGAGACCCAGTACTTC; CDR3 protein: CASSTPFLVETQYF
V gene: TRBV9; clone size: -; J gene: TRBJ2-3; D gene: -; CDR3 DNA: TGTGCCAGCAGCCCCCATGCCGGGAACCCGGCGGTTACAGATACGCAGTATTTT; CDR3 protein: CASSPHAGNPAVTDTQYF
V gene: TRBV5-5; clone size: -; J gene: TRBJ2-5; D gene: TRBD2; CDR3 DNA: TGTGCCAGCAGCAGGGGACTAGCAGCTACTCAAGAGACCCAGTACTTC; CDR3 protein: CASSRGLAATQETQYF
V gene: TRBV29-1; clone size: -; J gene: TRBJ1-2; D gene: -; CDR3 DNA: TGCAGCGTATGGGGGGGGCGAGAAGCTTATGGCTACACCTTC; CDR3 protein: CSVWGGREAYGYTF
V gene: TRBV4-2; clone size: -; J gene: TRBJ1-4; D gene: -; CDR3 DNA: TGTGCCAGCAGCCAAACTGGCCGGGAGACCGAAAAACTGTTTTTT; CDR3 protein: CASSQTGRETEKLFF
V gene: TRBV9; clone size: -; J gene: TRBJ1-5; D gene: -; CDR3 DNA: TGTGCCAGCAGCGCACGAGGTAGGGGAAGTTGGCAGCCCCAGCATTTT; CDR3 protein: CASSARGRGSWQPQHF
V gene: TRBV9; clone size: -; J gene: TRBJ2-1; D gene: -; CDR3 DNA: TGTGCCAGCAGCGTAGCTCGGACTTCAAGCTCCTACAATGAGCAGTTCTTC; CDR3 protein: CASSVARTSSSYNEQFF
V gene: TRBV27; clone size: few; J gene: TRBJ2-7; D gene: TRBD2; CDR3 DNA: TGTGCCAGCTCGAATACCCTAGCGGGAGGTAGTGAGCAGTACTTC; CDR3 protein: CASSNTLAGGSEQYF
V gene: TRBV2; clone size: few; J gene: TRBJ1-5; D gene: TRBD1; CDR3 DNA: TGTGCCAGCGGCCAGGGACAGGGGTGGGATCAGCCCCAGCATTTT; CDR3 protein: CASGQGQGWDQPQHF
V gene: TRBV3-1/TRBV3-2; clone size: -; J gene: TRBJ2-7; D gene: TRBD2; CDR3 DNA: TGTGCCAGCAGCCAACCCGCGGGAGGACCGCAGTACTTC; CDR3 protein: CASSQPAGGPQYF
V gene: TRBV19; clone size: -; J gene: TRBJ1-4; D gene: -; CDR3 DNA: TGTGCCAGTAGTTCCTCCCGTGGCGAAAAACTGTTTTTT; CDR3 protein: CASSSSRGEKLFF
V gene: TRBV30; clone size: -; J gene: TRBJ2-7; D gene: -; CDR3 DNA: TGTGCCTGGAGTGTACTGGGGCAGGGAATGGCGGAGCAGTACTTC; CDR3 protein: CAWSVLGQGMAEQYF
V gene: TRBV5-1; clone size: -; J gene: TRBJ2-1; D gene: -; CDR3 DNA: TGCGCCAGCAGTGGGTCGTTCGGGGTCAGTGAGCAGTTCTTC; CDR3 protein: CASSGSFGVSEQFF
V gene: TRBV9; clone size: -; J gene: TRBJ2-7; D gene: TRBD2; CDR3 DNA: TGTGCCAGCAGCGTAGATAGCGGGAGCTCCTACGAGCAGTACTTC; CDR3 protein: CASSVDSGSSYEQYF
V gene: TRBV5-8; clone size: -; J gene: TRBJ1-3; D gene: TRBD1; CDR3 DNA: TGTGCCAGCAGCTTGGACAGGGGTGGAAACACCATATATTTT; CDR3 protein: CASSLDRGGNTIYF
V gene: TRBV6-6; clone size: few; J gene: TRBJ2-7; D gene: TRBD1; CDR3 DNA: TGTGCCAGCAGCCTATTAACAGGGGTAGGCGAGCAGTACTTC; CDR3 protein: CASSLLTGVGEQYF
V gene: TRBV18; clone size: -; J gene: TRBJ1-5; D gene: TRBD1; CDR3 DNA: TGTGCCAGCTCACAAACAGGGGCGGATCAGCCCCAGCATTTT; CDR3 protein: CASSQTGADQPQHF
V gene: TRBV5-4; clone size: -; J gene: TRBJ2-7; D gene: TRBD1; CDR3 DNA: TGTGCCAGCAGCACCTGGACAGGGATAAACGAGCAGTACTTC; CDR3 protein: CASSTWTGINEQYF